Presented here are 22 T cell receptor beta chains from one specimen sequenced in a study of human T cells and chemical hapten exposure (TCRdb year 2021). The receptor library was made with RACE. The reads were generated on a NextSeq 500. TCRdb reprocessed the public reads (quality trimming at Q25 with fastp, clone calling with MiXCR) and kept in-frame beta chains. Identical CDR3 protein sequences are pooled into one entry, listed with their most common genes and DNA. The sample has over 150,000 distinct CDR3 sequences on record, approximately 30% of them singletons. The ten largest clones take up 2% to 2.5% of the sample. Interpreted using the paper, the time point label stands for: patch test 3, about 24 weeks after DPC sensitization. Read against the paper, the sample's treatment or condition label means: therapeutic diphenylcyclopropenone sensitization with weekly scalp DPC. The starting material was whole blood, obtained in connection with sensitization to the hapten diphenylcyclopropenone (DPC). The receptors were sampled from a woman aged 18-35 years with alopecia areata. Some clones in this sample may be carry-over from other donors' samples.

The V gene is TRBV7-2, the J gene TRBJ2-1; 10 bases line up with TRBD2. Germline values: CDR1 SGHTA, CDR2 FQGNSA. CDR3 length: 17 residues. The J segment lost 7 bases and the V segment lost 5 bases, leaving 14 bases of the junction unmatched. CDR3 nucleotide sequence: TGTGCCAGCAGCACTCACCCCCTAGCGGGAGCTTTAAATGAGCAGTTCTTC. This translates into CASSTHPLAGALNEQFF.

The rearrangement links TRBV15 to TRBJ2-5; unclear D gene. This CDR3 contains 14 residues. Trimming stripped 4 bases from V and 5 bases from J, with 14 bases between. The germline V gene encodes CDR1 LNHNV and CDR2 YYDKDF (reference sequence). CDR3 residues: CATSKPRTPETQYF. CDR3 nucleotide sequence: TGTGCCACCAGCAAACCAAGGACCCCCGAGACCCAGTACTTC.

The gene calls are TRBV5-1 and TRBJ2-2; weak D call: TRBD2 (5 bases). Trimming shortened V by 0 bases and J by 6 bases, and 9 bases separated the two germline ends. The CDR3 has 14 amino acids. Germline V gives CDR1 SGHRS, CDR2 YFSETQ. The CDR3 coding sequence is TGCGCCAGCAGCTTGGAACTAGTCGCCGGGGAGCTGTTTTTT. Protein: CASSLELVAGELFF.

This clonotype showed up just a few times. This chain joins TRBV3-1 and TRBJ2-1; D unresolved. This CDR3 spans 12 amino acids. The ends were cut back, 4 bases at V and 7 bases at J, with 8 bases in the middle. The germline V gene has CDR1 LGHDT and CDR2 YNNKEL (reference sequence). The CDR3 DNA follows: TGTGCCAGCAGCCGGAACTTAAATGAGCAGTTCTTC. Its protein is CASSRNLNEQFF.

This clonotype was observed a handful of times. The rearrangement links TRBV29-1 to TRBJ2-1; no reliable D call. The CDR3 spans 13 residues. V was pared by 5 bases and J by 0 bases, with 8 bases between. Germline CDR1 SQVTM, CDR2 ANQGSEA. CDR3 amino acids: CSVSRSSYNEQFF. The CDR3 DNA follows: TGCAGCGTTTCCCGAAGCTCCTACAATGAGCAGTTCTTC.

The chain links TRBV29-1 to TRBJ1-1, with 9 bases lining up with TRBD1. V lost 1 base, J lost 6 bases, and 6 bases stayed unmatched. This CDR3 has 14 amino acids. CDR1 is SQVTM, CDR2 ANQGSEA, per germline. The chain's CDR3 is CSVEGRTGGSEAFF. The CDR3 DNA sequence: TGCAGCGTTGAAGGTAGAACAGGGGGCTCTGAAGCTTTCTTT.

The genes are TRBV20-1 and TRBJ2-1, with D possibly TRBD2 on 6 matching bases. The CDR3 is made up of 13 amino acids. V lost 3 bases and J 2 bases, leaving 8 bases between the germline ends. Germline CDR1 DFQATT, CDR2 SNEGSKA (reference sequence). CDR3 loop: CSASGRTYNEQFF. The CDR3 bases are TGCAGTGCTAGCGGGAGAACCTACAATGAGCAGTTCTTC.

The rearrangement uses TRBV4-3 and TRBJ1-1; D possibly corresponds to TRBD1 (5 bases). Between the trimmed V and J ends, which lost 2 bases and 1 base, there was a span of 11 bases. This CDR3 has 15 amino acids. From germline, CDR1 is LGHNA and CDR2 YSLEER. CDR3 sequence: CASSQNGQGNTEAFF. For the CDR3, the DNA is TGCGCCAGCAGCCAAAACGGTCAGGGGAACACTGAAGCTTTCTTT.

The sample holds a few counts of this clonotype. The chain is built from TRBV5-1 and TRBJ2-3, with D perhaps matching TRBD2 (5 bases). There are 12 residues in the CDR3. The germline gives CDR1 SGHRS, CDR2 YFSETQ. Trimming left V 2 bases short and J 5 bases short, with 6 bases between. The CDR3 coding sequence is TGCGCCAGCAGCTTCGAGGGAGATACGCAGTATTTT. This gives the protein CASSFEGDTQYF. The full variable domain, completed using reference TRBV5-1 and TRBJ2-3, is KAGVTQTPRYLIKTRGQQVTLSCSPISGHRSVSWYQQTPGQGLQFLFEYFSETQRNKGNFPGRFSGRQFSNSRSEMNVSTLELGDSALYLCASSFEGDTQYFGPGTRLTVL.

This clonotype has just one count. The V gene is TRBV19, the J gene TRBJ1-4, with 8 positions matching TRBD1. The germline V gene encodes CDR1 LNHDA and CDR2 SQIVND (reference sequence). The CDR3 covers 16 residues. The V gene end was trimmed by 6 bases and the J gene end by 8 bases; junction bases not matched to a gene: 14. The chain's CDR3 is CASSTGGILTGEKLFF. Here the CDR3 DNA reads TGTGCCAGTAGCACAGGGGGTATTCTTACGGGGGAAAAACTGTTTTTT.

The chain employs TRBV7-2 and TRBJ2-1; 12 bases align to TRBD2. Trimming removed 4 bases from V and 5 bases from J; junction bases left unmatched: 15. There are 19 residues in the CDR3. In germline, CDR1 is SGHTA, CDR2 FQGNSA. CDR3 amino acids: CASSSTSGGRGRINNEQFF. Written as DNA, the CDR3 is TGTGCCAGCAGCTCGACTAGCGGGGGCCGGGGGCGCATAAACAATGAGCAGTTCTTC.

The V and J genes are TRBV12-3 or TRBV12-4 and TRBJ1-2, with D possibly TRBD1 on 5 matching bases. The V gene lost 5 bases and the J gene lost 5 bases, with 9 bases spanning the gap. The CDR3 has 12 residues. CDR3 DNA: TGTGCCAGCAGTCTGGGGGAGTATGGCTACACCTTC. Its protein is CASSLGEYGYTF.

This clonotype was observed many times. The chain joins TRBV27 to TRBJ2-3; D remains unclear. The CDR3 is 14 amino acids. Germline loops: CDR1 MNHEY, CDR2 SMNVEV (reference sequence). The V end was cut by 5 bases, the J end by 2 bases, with 11 bases between. The CDR3 sequence is CASSADPNTDTQYF. In nucleotides, the CDR3 is TGTGCCAGCAGTGCGGACCCAAACACAGATACGCAGTATTTT.

The rearrangement uses TRBV7-3 and TRBJ1-1; the D gene is possibly TRBD1 (5 bases). Trimming took 4 bases from V and 2 from J, leaving 8 bases between them. Germline values: CDR1 SGHTA, CDR2 FQGTGA. The CDR3 is made up of 13 amino acids. CDR3 bases: TGTGCCAGCAGCTCAGGGCACAACACTGAAGCTTTCTTT. This sequence encodes CASSSGHNTEAFF.

This clonotype was picked up one time. This chain joins TRBV3-1 and TRBJ2-7, with unresolved D. The germline gives CDR1 LGHDT, CDR2 YNNKEL (reference sequence). The V end was cut by 2 bases, the J end by 6 bases, with 14 bases between. The length of the CDR3 is 14 residues. The CDR3 region has the DNA TGTGCCAGCAGCCAAAGCCTATTTCCGACCGAGCAGTACTTC. It encodes CASSQSLFPTEQYF.

This clonotype was seen at least ten times. The chain combines TRBV6-1 with TRBJ1-4; D is undetermined. Germline V gene sequence: CDR1 MNHNS, CDR2 SASEGT. Trimming cost V 4 bases and J 7 bases, with 7 bases left between them. CDR3 length: 12 amino acids. In nucleotides, the CDR3 is TGTGCCAGCAGTGTCGGCGGTGAAAAACTGTTTTTT. This translates into CASSVGGEKLFF.

This clonotype was observed a few times. The chain uses TRBV6-2 or TRBV6-3 and TRBJ2-7; D is perhaps TRBD2 (6 bases). The CDR3 loop spans 13 amino acids. Trimming took off 6 bases at V and 4 bases at J, with 13 bases between the two ends. Germline CDR1 reads MNHEY; CDR2 reads SVGEGT. The CDR3 bases are TGTGCCAGCAGCCGAGGACGGGAGTACGAGCAGTACTTC. It yields the protein CASSRGREYEQYF.

The chain is built from TRBV28 and TRBJ2-5, with a possible D match to TRBD2 (5 bases). CDR3 length: 15 amino acids. CDR1 and CDR2 (germline): MDHEN, SYDVKM. V lost 4 bases and J 4 bases, leaving 16 bases between the germline ends. CDR3 sequence: CASSSPLTGSETQYF. The CDR3 bases are TGTGCCAGCAGTTCCCCCCTGACGGGGTCAGAGACCCAGTACTTC.

This clonotype was counted only a few times. The chain combines TRBV11-2 with TRBJ2-7, with a possible D match to TRBD2 (6 bases). The V gene's germline CDR1 is SGHAT and CDR2 FQNNGV. The CDR3 runs 15 residues. The V and J ends lost 4 bases and 6 bases respectively, with 19 bases between them. The CDR3 sequence: CASSSRSGRTLEQYF. Here the CDR3 DNA reads TGTGCCAGCAGCTCCCGGTCCGGGAGAACCCTCGAGCAGTACTTC.

The DNA for the CDR3 is TGTGCCAGCAGCTCCCCGGGGGCAGGAGAAAAACTGTTTTTT. Translating it yields CASSSPGAGEKLFF. The chain is built from TRBV11-1 and TRBJ1-4, with D tentatively TRBD1 (6 bases). In germline, CDR1 is SGHAT, CDR2 FQDESV (reference sequence). V gave up 4 bases and J gave up 8 bases, with 14 bases separating them. CDR3 size: 14 residues.

The chain couples TRBV6-5 to TRBJ2-3; D is undetermined. CDR1 and CDR2 (germline): MNHEY, SVGAGI. The V end lost 6 bases, the J end lost 6 bases, and 10 bases lay between the germline ends. This CDR3 is built from 12 residues. The CDR3 DNA follows: TGTGCCAGCAGGGGTGAATCTGATACGCAGTATTTT. It specifies CASRGESDTQYF.

This clonotype has a count of ten or more. V gene TRBV4-2 combines with J gene TRBJ2-2, with TRBD1 matching 7 bases. The CDR3 length is 18 residues. Germline loops: CDR1 LGHNA, CDR2 YNFKEQ. V gave up 0 bases and J gave up 3 bases; unmatched junction bases: 10. CDR3 region: CASSQDQGRQGDTGELFF. The CDR3, as DNA: TGTGCCAGCAGCCAAGATCAGGGCCGACAGGGAGACACCGGGGAGCTGTTTTTT.